The present T cell receptor beta chain was sequenced within a study of cytotoxic CD8 clonotypes in ibrutinib-treated CLL (TCRdb year 2021). For the wider study: The cohort was composed of ten to eleven relapsed/refractory and fewer than 16 treatment-naive patients; IGHV unmutated status was identified in approximately 17 patients. Responses were partial in some 24 patients and complete in 2; after median around 65 months follow-up, about 14 stayed in remission and some twelve progressed. Samples at response were collected after a median of 12 months of treatment, with a range of about 6 to 40 months. An average of roughly 250,000 productive templates and 94,082 productive rearrangements was obtained per sample. Longitudinal samples were available for about 30% of the roughly 90 trial participants. Cryopreserved peripheral blood mononuclear cells were obtained before treatment, at response, and at either sustained remission or disease progression. Every sample from remission and from progressive disease was obtained while the patients were still on ibrutinib.

As concerns this clone: The antigen it recognizes is unknown. No quality values exist for individual bases; no much larger clone is one base distant.

The paper as a whole reports these results and caveats: Sustained-remission and progressing patients did not have matched sampling times, and lymph node repertoires were not examined. Public clonotypes were rare and either shrank or stayed stable during treatment, and the rise in clonality at ibrutinib response reflected expansion of private clonotypes. An increase in clonality was observed at ibrutinib response, with clonality remaining stable during sustained remission and falling back toward baseline at progression. At baseline, clonality was higher than in age-matched healthy donors and showed a strong correlation with circulating CD8+ T-cell counts.

A MiSeq instrument was used for deep resolution sequencing, which targeted depths ranging from 1 in 1 million up to 1 in 200,000 T cells, with coverage averaging 10x for each clonotype. TCR beta libraries were generated with the immunoSEQ hsTCRB Kit. The published analysis was carried out like this. ImmunoSEQ Data Assistant and ImmunoSEQ Analyzer were used for data analysis, and V, D and J genes were assigned according to IMGT definitions. Clonality, with values ranging from 0 to 1, was calculated as one minus the normalized Shannon entropy of productive rearrangement frequencies. Only overrepresented clonotypes making up at least 0.05% of each patient's repertoire were included in the public clonotype analysis. Roughly 13 repertoires from age-matched healthy donors, obtained from immuneACCESS, served as clonality controls. The clones in this table, taken by TCRdb from immuneACCESS, are in-frame only. Not every clone is retained; where verified, under half of the shortfall comes from an unresolved V gene, and the cause of the rest is unknown. The V and J calls and clone size are taken from that table; D and trimming were inferred from the DNA. This sample is represented by approximately 100,000 clones; 78% of them were singletons. The ten largest clones capture about 32% of the sample.

The time point label, as the study defines it: roughly 12 months on ibrutinib. For TCR beta library preparation, 1.5 to 2 micrograms of genomic DNA were extracted from the cryopreserved PBMCs. High-throughput TCR beta sequencing was performed on longitudinal blood samples from CLL patients receiving ibrutinib monotherapy. The patients took part in an open-label, single-center phase 2 trial of ibrutinib monotherapy. The sequencing used PBMCs, collected after 12 months of ibrutinib treatment. This clonotype originated in a human donor with chronic lymphocytic leukemia.

Here is the DNA: TGTGCCAGCAGCTCCCCAGACTCGAGCTCTGGAAACACCATATATTTT. Its translation is CASSSPDSSSGNTIYF. This chain is built from TRBV7-2 and TRBJ1-3, with the D gene not confidently named. Counted from cysteine to phenylalanine, this CDR3 has 16 amino acids. Of all the DNA, just the CDR3 is kept, 48 bases in frame from base 1. CDR1 SGHTA and CDR2 FQGNSA are derived from the germline V gene. The germline ends are 13 bases apart after V is trimmed by 4 bases and J by 0 bases.